Listed below are T cell receptor beta chains from one sample, sequenced in a study of cytomegalovirus exposure and HLA in healthy donors. The table came from immunoSEQ multiplex PCR; TCRdb's copy has only in-frame clones and leaves some out. The sample consists of fewer than 200,000 clones, 73% of them appearing once. What was sequenced was PBMCs. Receptor source: a woman aged 25 to 39 in good health and CMV-seronegative. Both conserved end residues are part of each CDR3. A D gene is named only where the DNA matches it firmly. Clone size, where shown, is once, few, many, or a class for clones that have expanded.

cdr3_aa | cdr3_nt | cdr3_length | d_call | j_call | v_call | clone_size
CASRVQGLNQPQHF | TGTGCCAGCAGGGTGCAGGGCCTCAATCAGCCCCAGCATTTT | 14 | NA | TRBJ1-5 | TRBV27 | few
CASSFSGSSYEQYF | TGTGCCAGCAGTTTTAGCGGGAGCTCCTACGAGCAGTACTTC | 14 | TRBD2 | TRBJ2-7 | TRBV27 | few
CASSPTGTSVAQTQYF | TGCGCCAGCAGTCCTACCGGGACTAGCGTCGCCCAGACCCAGTACTTC | 16 | TRBD2 | TRBJ2-5 | TRBV5-1 | NA
CASSSGTGLIYEQYF | TGTGCCAGCAGCTCCGGGACAGGTTTGATCTACGAGCAGTACTTC | 15 | TRBD1 | TRBJ2-7 | TRBV7-9 | NA
CASSPPSSGTQYF | TGTGCCAGCTCACCCCCGAGTTCAGGGACCCAGTACTTC | 13 | NA | TRBJ2-5 | TRBV18 | NA
CASSDEFRNRAYGYTF | TGTGCCAGCAGTGACGAATTTCGTAACAGGGCCTATGGCTACACCTTC | 16 | NA | TRBJ1-2 | TRBV6-4 | NA
CASSGQTGRTEAFF | TGCGCCAGCAGCGGACAGACAGGCCGCACTGAAGCTTTCTTT | 14 | NA | TRBJ1-1 | TRBV5-1 | NA
CASSEGGGRGNQPQHF | TGTGCCAGCAGTGAGGGGGGGGGACGGGGCAATCAGCCCCAGCATTTT | 16 | NA | TRBJ1-5 | TRBV2 | NA
CASSLAGVETQYF | TGTGCCAGCAGCTTAGCGGGGGTAGAGACCCAGTACTTC | 13 | TRBD2 | TRBJ2-5 | TRBV5-6 | NA
CSSSRGAGGPNQPQHF | TGTTCCAGCAGCCGAGGGGCAGGGGGACCTAATCAGCCCCAGCATTTT | 16 | TRBD1 | TRBJ1-5 | TRBV7-9 | NA
CASSLWPPGLAGGGSYNEQFF | TGTGCCAGCAGTTTATGGCCCCCGGGACTAGCGGGGGGGGGTTCTTACAATGAGCAGTTCTTC | 21 | TRBD2 | TRBJ2-1 | TRBV27 | NA
CASSLWFSKLLNEQFF | TGTGCCAGCAGCTTATGGTTCTCGAAACTGCTCAATGAGCAGTTCTTC | 16 | NA | TRBJ2-1 | TRBV7-2 | few
CASGRLAGTRYEQYF | TGTGCCAGCGGCAGACTAGCGGGAACGAGGTACGAGCAGTACTTC | 15 | TRBD2 | TRBJ2-7 | TRBV7-2 | NA
CASSPEDRYYGYTF | TGTGCCAGCAGCCCAGAGGACAGGTACTATGGCTACACCTTC | 14 | TRBD1 | TRBJ1-2 | TRBV25-1 | NA
CASSPGGAGAYEQYF | TGTGCCAGCAGCCCAGGGGGAGCGGGAGCCTACGAGCAGTACTTC | 15 | NA | TRBJ2-7 | TRBV9 | NA
CASSPTAYEQYF | TGTGCCAGCTCACCGACAGCTTACGAGCAGTACTTC | 12 | NA | TRBJ2-7 | TRBV18 | NA
CASSPGLDTEAFF | TGTGCCAGCAGTCCAGGACTGGACACTGAAGCTTTCTTT | 13 | NA | TRBJ1-1 | TRBV27 | NA
CARHLAGVGYNEQFF | TGCGCCAGGCACCTAGCGGGAGTCGGTTACAATGAGCAGTTCTTC | 15 | TRBD2 | TRBJ2-1 | TRBV4-3 | NA
CASSRGQSTDTQYF | TGTGCCAGCAGCCGAGGACAGAGCACAGATACGCAGTATTTT | 14 | NA | TRBJ2-3 | TRBV4-2 | NA
CAISESSHEQYF | TGTGCCATCAGTGAGTCCAGTCACGAGCAGTACTTC | 12 | NA | TRBJ2-7 | TRBV10-3 | NA
CASSLDGCGGTF | TGCGCCAGCAGCTTGGACGGGTGCGGGGGCACCTTC | 12 | NA | TRBJ1-2 | TRBV5-1 | few
CASVQGSNNEQFF | TGTGCCAGTGTTCAGGGGAGCAACAATGAGCAGTTCTTC | 13 | NA | TRBJ2-1 | TRBV6-6 | NA
CASSRDRGVTNYGYTF | TGTGCCAGCTCACGGGACAGGGGAGTAACTAACTATGGCTACACCTTC | 16 | TRBD1 | TRBJ1-2 | TRBV18 | NA
CASSQEGGGGRGRVFF | TGCGCCAGCAGCCAAGAAGGCGGCGGGGGCCGGGGAAGGGTGTTTTTT | 16 | NA | TRBJ2-2 | TRBV4-1 | NA
CASSQSGQSSGANVLTF | TGCGCCAGCAGTCAATCTGGACAGAGCTCTGGGGCCAACGTCCTGACTTTC | 17 | NA | TRBJ2-6 | TRBV23-1 | few
CASSPIWGVGANVLTF | TGTGCCAGCTCACCTATCTGGGGGGTTGGGGCCAACGTCCTGACTTTC | 16 | NA | TRBJ2-6 | TRBV18 | NA
CASSLRTGYEQYF | TGTGCCAGCAGCCTCCGGACTGGGTACGAGCAGTACTTC | 13 | NA | TRBJ2-7 | TRBV5-4 | NA
CASSHIQGAPNTEAFF | TGTGCCAGCAGCCATATTCAGGGGGCGCCGAACACTGAAGCTTTCTTT | 16 | TRBD1 | TRBJ1-1 | TRBV4-2 | NA
CASSSGLAGLNTDTQYF | TGTGCCAGCAGCTCCGGACTAGCGGGACTTAACACAGATACGCAGTATTTT | 17 | TRBD2 | TRBJ2-3 | TRBV5-4 | NA
CSVEDPVGVKAFF | TGCAGCGTTGAAGATCCGGTAGGGGTGAAAGCTTTCTTT | 13 | NA | TRBJ1-1 | TRBV29-1 | once
CASSLIGEEGEQFF | TGTGCCAGCAGCTTAATAGGGGAGGAGGGTGAGCAGTTCTTC | 14 | NA | TRBJ2-1 | TRBV7-3 | NA
CSVPGDSYYEQYF | TGCAGCGTTCCCGGGGACAGTTACTACGAGCAGTACTTC | 13 | TRBD1 | TRBJ2-7 | TRBV29-1 | NA
CASSFRTSGGFEQFF | TGTGCCAGCAGCTTCAGGACTAGCGGGGGTTTTGAGCAGTTCTTC | 15 | TRBD2 | TRBJ2-1 | TRBV9 | few
CASSLALVRGSPYEQYF | TGTGCCAGCAGTTTAGCTCTAGTCAGGGGGTCCCCCTACGAGCAGTACTTC | 17 | TRBD1 | TRBJ2-7 | TRBV27 | NA
CASSVAAGGSYEQYF | TGTGCCAGCAGCGTAGCGGCAGGGGGCAGTTACGAGCAGTACTTC | 15 | TRBD1 | TRBJ2-7 | TRBV9 | once
CASSLGHITGVARGGYTF | TGCGCCAGCAGCTTGGGCCATATCACAGGGGTGGCGCGAGGAGGCTACACCTTC | 18 | TRBD1 | TRBJ1-2 | TRBV5-1 | NA
CASSIDRGRDEQYF | TGTGCCAGCAGCATTGACAGGGGACGGGACGAGCAGTACTTC | 14 | TRBD1 | TRBJ2-7 | TRBV7-8 | NA
CASSTRGWGEQETQYF | TGTGCCAGCAGTACCCGGGGTTGGGGAGAACAAGAGACCCAGTACTTC | 16 | NA | TRBJ2-5 | TRBV27 | NA
CASSDGQMNSPLHF | TGTGCCAGCAGCGACGGACAGATGAATTCACCCCTCCACTTT | 14 | NA | TRBJ1-6 | TRBV21-1 | once
CASSRSSRANQPQHF | TGTGCCAGCAGCCGAAGTAGCAGGGCAAATCAGCCCCAGCATTTT | 15 | NA | TRBJ1-5 | TRBV4-2 | NA
CASSKRDFLGGELFF | TGTGCCAGCAGTAAGCGGGACTTCCTCGGGGGGGAGCTGTTTTTT | 15 | TRBD2 | TRBJ2-2 | TRBV27 | NA
CASRSKAGIYNEQFF | TGTGCCAGCAGGTCTAAAGCGGGGATTTACAATGAGCAGTTCTTC | 15 | TRBD2 | TRBJ2-1 | TRBV6-1 | once
CASSPNGGYSNQPQHF | TGTGCCAGTAGTCCGAACGGGGGTTATAGCAATCAGCCCCAGCATTTT | 16 | NA | TRBJ1-5 | TRBV19 | NA
CASSLWSSGGSSYEQYF | TGTGCCAGCAGCTTATGGTCCAGCGGGGGGAGCTCCTACGAGCAGTACTTC | 17 | TRBD2 | TRBJ2-7 | TRBV11-2 | few
CASSRRDTYEQYF | TGTGCCAGCAGTCGGAGAGATACCTACGAGCAGTACTTC | 13 | NA | TRBJ2-7 | TRBV27 | NA
CASSLGLAANTGELFF | TGTGCCAGCAGCTTGGGACTAGCGGCCAACACCGGGGAGCTGTTTTTT | 16 | TRBD2 | TRBJ2-2 | TRBV13 | NA
CASSPRQGSREKLFF | TGTGCCAGCAGCCCCCGACAGGGGAGTAGGGAAAAACTGTTTTTT | 15 | TRBD1 | TRBJ1-4 | TRBV7-9 | NA
CASSLFSQGYEQYF | TGCGCCAGCAGCTTGTTCTCACAGGGTTACGAGCAGTACTTC | 14 | NA | TRBJ2-7 | TRBV5-1 | NA
CASSLGFGTSSDTQYF | TGCGCCAGCAGCTTGGGATTTGGGACAAGTTCAGATACGCAGTATTTT | 16 | NA | TRBJ2-3 | TRBV5-1 | NA
CASSPGTTGTGNEKLFF | TGTGCCAGCTCACCCGGAACGACCGGGACAGGGAATGAAAAACTGTTTTTT | 17 | TRBD1 | TRBJ1-4 | TRBV18 | few